This record covers a single TCR beta chain. Only a few counts were recorded for this clonotype. The target of this receptor is not known. No base-level quality is on record; no much larger clone is a single base apart. Library generation was performed with 5' RACE. The run used an Illumina HiSeq 2500. A second roughly 6 to 11 cycle PCR used a sample-barcoded 5' primer and a J-beta primer mix. Each TCR beta cDNA molecule received a unique molecular identifier from a template-switch 5' adaptor carrying 12 random nucleotides. Each sample yielded at least 3 million CDR3-containing paired-end reads. The Mint cDNA synthesis kit, primed by a TRBC-specific oligonucleotide, was used to synthesize first-strand cDNA from all RNA. All cDNA was treated with uracil-DNA glycosylase and then went through a first 18-cycle PCR with the universal primers M1SS and BC2_uni_R. The source study handled its data this way. For normalization, 1 million high-quality reads were randomly selected from each sample, with every read carrying a distinct molecular identifier. Reads sharing molecular identifiers were discarded rather than binned into consensus sequences. CDR3 identification, clonotype clustering and error correction used MiTCR with a Q25 quality threshold and the strictest error-elimination algorithm. A nonparametric unseen species model with Euler transformation was used to estimate a lower bound on total TCR beta diversity. TCRdb reanalyzed the raw reads on its own, using fastp at Q25 for trimming and MiXCR for clone calling, and kept in-frame beta chains. Each entry merges the rows of one CDR3 protein and shows their most common DNA and genes. The V and J calls here are based on TCRdb, not the publication. In this sample the table shows about 1.6 million distinct CDR3 sequences, around 35% of which occur a single time. The ten largest clones add up to roughly 12% of the sample.

The source of the sample is a study of blood T cells in healthy people across ages (dated by TCRdb to the mid-2010s). With respect to the entire study: In model experiments, roughly one uniquely barcoded TCR beta cDNA molecule per two T cells was captured by template switching. To avoid experimental bias, donors of different ages were distributed randomly across sequencing lanes. For two donors (one aged 18 to 30 and one aged 80 or older), the study analyzed two additional independent replicas of 1 million unique cDNA reads from the same blood draw. Using deep sequencing normalized with unique cDNA molecular identifiers, the study measured how TCR beta repertoire diversity changes with age. The donors were split into four age groups: young (average about 15 years), middle-aged (about 40), aged (more than 60) and long-lived (82). The study at large found these results: Bulk unsorted PBMC profiling prevented conclusive comparison of naive and antigen-experienced compartments. Observed TCR beta diversity per million T cells fell roughly linearly with age, and a significant reduction was already apparent by age around 40. Estimates of total diversity based on one million sequenced T cells were regarded as lower bounds and as underestimates. Because donor CMV infection status was unknown, age-related changes in expanded clonotypes were potentially confounded. The percentage of naive T cells measured by flow cytometry correlated strongly with observed TCR beta diversity. Compared with the aged group, the long-lived group had more naive CD4+ T cells, fewer expanded clones and increased TCR diversity, a pattern suggesting age selection.

Systemically healthy Caucasian individuals from Russia, some 40 in total and aged roughly 6 to 100 years, were included as donors. Approximately 9 milliliters of peripheral blood were collected from each donor into EDTA-treated Vacutainer tubes. Ficoll-Paque density-gradient centrifugation was used to isolate PBMCs, with at least 7 million obtained per sample. Total RNA, at least 5 micrograms per sample, was extracted from PBMCs with Trizol reagent. Naive CD45RAhigh/CD27high T cell percentages were measured by flow cytometry on a PBMC aliquot from every donor. Trimming costs V 7 bases and J 2 bases, and their ends lie 18 bases apart. The CDR3 runs 15 amino acids, cysteine and phenylalanine included. This entry keeps only the CDR3 DNA: 45 bases, framed from base 1. From the germline V gene, CDR1 is SGHTA and CDR2 is FQGNSA.

Material: blood. The TCR sequence derives from a woman aged 25 to 39 in good health. This chain is built from TRBV7-2 and TRBJ2-7; the D gene is perhaps TRBD2, from 6 matching bases. The DNA is as follows: TGTGCCAGCACCCGGGCAGCTAGCGATCCCTACGAGCAGTACTTC. Translated, this is CASTRAASDPYEQYF.